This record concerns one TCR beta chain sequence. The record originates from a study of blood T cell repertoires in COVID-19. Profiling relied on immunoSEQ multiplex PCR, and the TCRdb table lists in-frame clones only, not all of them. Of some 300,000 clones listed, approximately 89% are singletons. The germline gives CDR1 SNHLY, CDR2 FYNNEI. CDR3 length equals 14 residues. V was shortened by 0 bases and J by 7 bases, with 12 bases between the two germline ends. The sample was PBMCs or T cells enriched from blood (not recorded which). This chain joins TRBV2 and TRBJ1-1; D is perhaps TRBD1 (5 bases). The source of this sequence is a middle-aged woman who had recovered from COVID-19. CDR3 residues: CASSEAGRVGEAFF. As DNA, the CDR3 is TGTGCCAGCAGTGAAGCCGGCAGGGTGGGTGAAGCTTTCTTT.